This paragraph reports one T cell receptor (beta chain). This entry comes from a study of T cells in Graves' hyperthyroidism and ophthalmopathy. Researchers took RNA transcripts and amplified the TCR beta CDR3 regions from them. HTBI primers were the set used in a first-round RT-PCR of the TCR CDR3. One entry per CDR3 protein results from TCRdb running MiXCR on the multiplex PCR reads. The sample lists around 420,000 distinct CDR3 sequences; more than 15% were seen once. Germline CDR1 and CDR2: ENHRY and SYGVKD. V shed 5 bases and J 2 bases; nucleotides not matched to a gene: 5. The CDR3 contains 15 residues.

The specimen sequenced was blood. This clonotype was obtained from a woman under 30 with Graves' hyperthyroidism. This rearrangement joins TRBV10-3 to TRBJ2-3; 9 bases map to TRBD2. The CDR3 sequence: CAISLLAGTTDTQYF. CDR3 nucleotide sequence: TGTGCCATCAGTCTTCTAGCGGGGACCACAGATACGCAGTATTTT.